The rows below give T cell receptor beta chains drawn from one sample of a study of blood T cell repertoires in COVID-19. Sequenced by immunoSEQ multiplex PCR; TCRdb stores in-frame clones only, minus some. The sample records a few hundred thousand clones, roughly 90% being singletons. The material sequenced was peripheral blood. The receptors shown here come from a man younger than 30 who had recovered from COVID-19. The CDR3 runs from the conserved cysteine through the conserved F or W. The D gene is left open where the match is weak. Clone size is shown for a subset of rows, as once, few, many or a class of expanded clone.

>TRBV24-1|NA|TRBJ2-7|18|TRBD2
CATSDFPVTLAGPYEQYF
TGTGCCACCAGTGATTTCCCTGTGACACTAGCGGGGCCCTACGAGCAGTACTTC
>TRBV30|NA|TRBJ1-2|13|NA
CAWSVGQPTLYTF
TGTGCCTGGAGTGTAGGTCAGCCGACTCTCTACACCTTC
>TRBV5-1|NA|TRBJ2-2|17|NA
CASSLAYPNANTGELFF
TGCGCCAGCAGCTTGGCCTATCCGAACGCGAACACCGGGGAGCTGTTTTTT
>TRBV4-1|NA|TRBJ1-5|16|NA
CASSQDFGREGQPQHF
TGCGCCAGCAGCCAAGATTTCGGCAGGGAGGGACAGCCCCAGCATTTT
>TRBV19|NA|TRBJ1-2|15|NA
CASSKNRGQSYGYTF
TGTGCCAGTAGTAAGAACAGAGGACAGTCGTATGGCTACACCTTC
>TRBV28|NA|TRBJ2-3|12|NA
CASTQGTDTQYF
TGTGCCAGCACACAGGGAACAGATACGCAGTATTTT
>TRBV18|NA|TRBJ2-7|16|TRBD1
CASSPGDRGYGYEQYF
TGTGCCAGCTCACCCGGGGACAGGGGATATGGTTACGAGCAGTACTTC
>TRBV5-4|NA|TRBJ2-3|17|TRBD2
CASSLRPTSGRGDTQYF
TGTGCCAGCAGCCTTCGGCCGACTAGCGGGAGGGGAGATACGCAGTATTTT
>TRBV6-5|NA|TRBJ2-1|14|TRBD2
CASGRGGVGNEQFF
TGTGCCAGCGGACGCGGGGGGGTAGGCAATGAGCAGTTCTTC
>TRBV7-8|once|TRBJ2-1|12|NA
CASSWSAIAQFF
TGTGCCAGCAGCTGGAGTGCAATCGCGCAGTTCTTC
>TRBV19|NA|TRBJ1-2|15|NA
CASSDLRGGEDGYTF
TGTGCCAGTAGTGACCTGAGGGGGGGAGAGGATGGCTACACCTTC
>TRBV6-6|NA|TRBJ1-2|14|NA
CASSYQEANYGYTF
TGTGCCAGCAGTTACCAGGAAGCTAACTATGGCTACACCTTC
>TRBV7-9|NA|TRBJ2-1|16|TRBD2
CASSLWLAGEYNEQFF
TGTGCCAGCAGCTTATGGTTAGCGGGGGAGTACAATGAGCAGTTCTTC
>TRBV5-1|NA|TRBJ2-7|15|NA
CASRSHGIDSYEQYF
TGCGCCAGCAGGTCGCATGGCATCGACAGCTACGAGCAGTACTTC
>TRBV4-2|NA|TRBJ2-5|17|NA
CASSQEGRWGRQETQYF
TGTGCCAGCAGCCAAGAGGGCCGCTGGGGCCGACAAGAGACCCAGTACTTC
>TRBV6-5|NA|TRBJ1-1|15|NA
CASSYFGEANTEAFF
TGTGCCAGCAGTTACTTCGGGGAGGCGAACACTGAAGCTTTCTTT
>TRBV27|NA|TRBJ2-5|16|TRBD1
CASSPLGDSYQETQYF
TGTGCCAGCAGTCCTTTAGGGGACAGCTATCAAGAGACCCAGTACTTC
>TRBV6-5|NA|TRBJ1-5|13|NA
CACSRTAVGPQHF
TGTGCCTGTTCTAGGACAGCCGTGGGGCCCCAGCATTTT
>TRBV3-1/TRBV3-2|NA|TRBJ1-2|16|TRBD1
CASSKRDRAGLDGYTF
TGTGCCAGCAGCAAGAGGGACAGGGCGGGCTTGGATGGCTACACCTTC
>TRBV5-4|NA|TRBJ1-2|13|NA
CASSQVGGDGYTF
TGTGCCAGCAGCCAAGTCGGAGGAGACGGCTACACCTTC
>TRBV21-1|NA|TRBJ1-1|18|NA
CASSKAGGPLNSNTEAFF
TGTGCCAGCAGCAAAGCAGGAGGCCCATTAAATTCGAACACTGAAGCTTTCTTT
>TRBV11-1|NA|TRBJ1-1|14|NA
CASSFGHGNTEAFF
TGTGCCAGCAGCTTCGGACACGGGAACACTGAAGCTTTCTTT
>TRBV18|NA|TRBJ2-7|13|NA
CASSGTFPYEQYF
TGTGCCAGCTCTGGGACATTCCCCTACGAGCAGTACTTC
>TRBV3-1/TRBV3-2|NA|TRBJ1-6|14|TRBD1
CASTPDRSNSPLHF
TGTGCCAGCACCCCGGACAGGTCAAATTCACCCCTCCACTTT
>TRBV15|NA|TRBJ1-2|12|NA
CATSRDRYGYTF
TGTGCCACCAGCAGAGACAGGTATGGCTACACCTTC
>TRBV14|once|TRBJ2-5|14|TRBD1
CASSQDIHTGAQYF
TGTGCCAGCAGCCAAGATATCCACACAGGGGCCCAGTACTTC
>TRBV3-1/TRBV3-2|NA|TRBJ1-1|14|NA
CASRESGRVSEAFF
TGTGCCAGCCGCGAGTCGGGGAGGGTCTCTGAAGCTTTCTTT
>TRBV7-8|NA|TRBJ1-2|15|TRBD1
CASSLTGTAVGGYTF
TGTGCCAGCAGCTTAACGGGGACAGCGGTTGGGGGCTACACCTTC
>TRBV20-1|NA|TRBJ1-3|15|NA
CSASRGPESGNTIYF
TGCAGTGCTAGTCGAGGCCCAGAGTCTGGAAACACCATATATTTT
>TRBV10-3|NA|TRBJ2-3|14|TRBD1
CAISEGQGADTQYF
TGTGCCATCAGTGAGGGGCAGGGGGCAGATACGCAGTATTTT
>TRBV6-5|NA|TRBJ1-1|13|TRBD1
CASSYQGGTEAFF
TGTGCCAGCAGTTACCAGGGGGGCACTGAAGCTTTCTTT
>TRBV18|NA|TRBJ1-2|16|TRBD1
CASSPSQGAPNYGYTF
TGTGCCAGCTCACCATCACAGGGGGCCCCTAACTATGGCTACACCTTC